The 30 T cell receptor beta chains given below trace back to one sample, sequenced in a study of T cells after yellow fever vaccination. MiXCR, applied by TCRdb to the 5' RACE reads, yields one record per CDR3 protein. The sample has approximately 610,000 distinct CDR3 sequences, roughly a sixth seen once. Sequences were derived from PBMCs, sampled roughly 5 days after the first yellow fever vaccination. These receptors all come from a man aged 18 to 29 who received the YFV17D yellow fever vaccine.

V is TRBV6-1 and J is TRBJ2-7; the match to TRBD2 covers 8 bases. J gave up 0 bases and V 6 bases, and 7 bases lay outside the gene matches. Per the germline V gene, CDR1 is MNHNS and CDR2 is SASEGT. The CDR3 is made up of 15 amino acids. In DNA, the CDR3 is TGTGCCAGCAGCTCCCCTAGCGGGCACTCCTACGAGCAGTACTTC. Its translation is CASSSPSGHSYEQYF.

The chain couples TRBV4-2 to TRBJ2-1; 7 bases fit TRBD2. The CDR3 is 16 amino acids. Trimming took 0 bases from V and 3 from J; bases not matched to a gene: 5. Germline V lookup: CDR1 LGHNA, CDR2 YNFKEQ. The CDR3, as DNA: TGTGCCAGCAGCCAAGAGATCGGGGGGAGCTACAATGAGCAGTTCTTC. This sequence encodes CASSQEIGGSYNEQFF.

This chain joins TRBV25-1 and TRBJ2-1; a weak D match, TRBD2 (6 bases). V was cut by 6 bases and J by 7 bases, with 22 bases left in between. There are 16 residues in the CDR3. Germline-derived CDR1 and CDR2 are MGHDK and SYGVNS. This chain's CDR3 is CASRRARGLVGNEQFF. The DNA for the CDR3 is TGTGCCAGCAGGCGAGCGCGGGGTTTGGTTGGGAATGAGCAGTTCTTC.

As concerns this clonotype: A clone one base away is much larger, so this may be a read error. The chain uses TRBV5-1 and TRBJ1-3; D is uncertain. Germline V gene data show CDR1 as SGHRS and CDR2 as YFSETQ. Trimming took off 0 bases at V and 0 bases at J, with 4 bases between the two ends. The CDR3 consists of 14 residues. The CDR3 region has the DNA TGCGCCAGCAGCTTGGACATCTCTGGAAACACCATATATTTT. Translated: CASSLDISGNTIYF.

This clonotype was recorded a few times. The V gene is TRBV20-1, the J gene TRBJ2-2; possible D gene TRBD1, 6 bases. Germline CDR1 and CDR2: DFQATT and SNEGSKA (reference sequence). The CDR3 is 13 residues long. V lost 3 bases, J lost 4 bases, and 9 bases lay in between. In DNA form, the CDR3 reads TGCAGTGCTAGTATAGGGGGCACCGGGGAGCTGTTTTTT. Its protein is CSASIGGTGELFF.

This clonotype occurred a few times. CDR3 DNA sequence: TGTGCTAGTGGTTTGGTGTGGGGGGATAGCAATCAGCCCCAGCATTTT. Amino acids: CASGLVWGDSNQPQHF. This chain links TRBV12-5 with TRBJ1-5; tentative D call: TRBD1 (5 bases). This CDR3 comprises 16 residues. V lost 0 bases, J lost 0 bases, and 9 bases lay in between. CDR1 LGHNT and CDR2 FRNRAP come from the germline V gene.

This clonotype has just a few counts. This chain links TRBV12-3 or TRBV12-4 with TRBJ1-2; D not certain. The CDR3 loop spans 14 amino acids. V lost 3 bases and J lost 1, with 9 bases in between. The CDR3 protein is CASSFRSYNYGYTF. CDR3 coding DNA: TGTGCCAGCAGTTTTAGGAGTTATAACTATGGCTACACCTTC.

The chain uses TRBV27 and TRBJ1-5; 7 bases align to TRBD1. The V gene end was trimmed by 8 bases and the J gene end by 11 bases; junction bases not matched to a gene: 12. The germline V gene encodes CDR1 MNHEY and CDR2 SMNVEV (reference sequence). CDR3 length equals 13 residues. CDR3 nucleotide sequence: TGTGCCAGCGGAGACAGGGCCGATCGAGCCCAGCATTTT. It codes for CASGDRADRAQHF.

This clonotype was observed a few times. The chain couples TRBV7-9 to TRBJ1-1; unclear D gene. This CDR3 comprises 12 residues. Between the trimmed V and J ends, which lost 6 bases and 4 bases, there was a span of 9 bases. Germline V lookup: CDR1 SEHNR, CDR2 FQNEAQ (reference sequence). CDR3 residues: CASRGSSTEAFF. The CDR3 coding sequence is TGTGCCAGCAGAGGATCGAGCACTGAAGCTTTCTTT.

This chain joins TRBV5-1 and TRBJ1-6; 9 bases match TRBD1. The germline V gene has CDR1 SGHRS and CDR2 YFSETQ. The V and J ends lost 4 bases and 9 bases, in that order; junction bases with no gene match: 8. This CDR3 is built from 15 residues. The CDR3 is CASSRGDRDGSPLHF. The CDR3 region has the DNA TGCGCCAGCAGCCGCGGGGACAGGGACGGTTCACCCCTCCACTTT.

The V call is TRBV27, the J call TRBJ2-1; D tentatively fits TRBD1 or TRBD2 (5 bases each). Germline-derived CDR1 and CDR2 are MNHEY and SMNVEV (reference sequence). V was trimmed by 3 bases and J by 5 bases, leaving 11 bases between them. The CDR3 extends over 14 amino acids. This chain's CDR3 is CASSFLGPDNEQFF. The CDR3 nucleotides read TGTGCCAGCAGTTTTCTGGGACCTGACAATGAGCAGTTCTTC.

This clonotype was found a few times. J is TRBJ2-2 and V is TRBV5-1; D perhaps matches TRBD1 (6 bases). Germline CDR1 SGHRS, CDR2 YFSETQ. The CDR3 covers 16 residues. V was pared by 4 bases and J by 3 bases, with 16 bases between. The CDR3 region has the DNA TGCGCCAGCAGCCCCCGTAGACAGGAGGACACCGGGGAGCTGTTTTTT. Protein product: CASSPRRQEDTGELFF.

There are a few counts of this clonotype. The V and J genes are TRBV19 and TRBJ2-2; TRBD2 might be the D (7 bases). The CDR3 contains 14 residues. Germline V gives CDR1 LNHDA, CDR2 SQIVND (reference sequence). Trimming pared 7 bases from V and 6 bases from J, leaving 15 bases between. The CDR3 sequence is CASIGGAFPGELFF. CDR3 coding DNA: TGTGCCAGTATTGGGGGGGCCTTCCCCGGGGAGCTGTTTTTT.

This clonotype was observed a handful of times. The CDR3 sequence: CAISAQEAAGYTF. The CDR3 coding sequence is TGTGCCATCAGCGCCCAGGAGGCGGCTGGCTACACCTTC. The chain uses TRBV10-3 and TRBJ1-2; no definite D call. CDR1 is ENHRY and CDR2 is SYGVKD in the germline V gene. This CDR3 spans 13 amino acids. The V end lost 6 bases, the J end lost 7 bases, and 15 bases lay between the germline ends.

The chain uses TRBV4-3 and TRBJ1-3, with D possibly TRBD1 on 5 matching bases. CDR1 is LGHNA, CDR2 YSLEER, per germline. V lost 4 bases and J lost 0, with 10 bases in between. This CDR3 is 15 amino acids long. The CDR3 loop is CASSPRGYSGNTIYF. The CDR3 nucleotides read TGCGCCAGCAGCCCTAGGGGTTACTCTGGAAACACCATATATTTT.

V and J are TRBV6-5 and TRBJ2-3, with D perhaps TRBD1 (6 bases). This CDR3 is 16 amino acids long. From germline, CDR1 is MNHEY and CDR2 SVGAGI. Trimming took 0 bases from V and 5 from J, leaving 15 bases between them. This CDR3 reads CASSYSTGAMGDTQYF. CDR3 in DNA: TGTGCCAGCAGTTACTCGACAGGAGCAATGGGAGATACGCAGTATTTT.

The chain joins TRBV12-3 or TRBV12-4 to TRBJ2-1, with 8 bases that match TRBD2. The length of the CDR3 is 14 residues. Trimming at V came to 6 bases and at J to 9 bases, leaving 10 bases not matched to a gene. CDR3 protein: CASSPGGRGSEQFF. For the CDR3, the DNA is TGTGCCAGCAGCCCGGGGGGGCGAGGGAGTGAGCAGTTCTTC.

The V and J genes are TRBV6-1 and TRBJ1-5; D is ambiguous. Germline lookup yields CDR1 MNHNS and CDR2 SASEGT. The V gene lost 6 bases and the J gene lost 4 bases, with 10 bases spanning the gap. The CDR3 covers 13 residues. The CDR3 region has the DNA TGTGCCAGCAGGATCAGCCAAAATCAGCCCCAGCATTTT. Translating it yields CASRISQNQPQHF.

V is TRBV10-3 and J is TRBJ2-2; the D call may be TRBD1 or TRBD2 (5 bases each). CDR1 is ENHRY, CDR2 SYGVKD, per germline. V lost 10 bases and J lost 2, with 11 bases in between. The CDR3 extends over 13 amino acids. CDR3 bases: TGTGCCACGGGACCCCGAAACACCGGGGAGCTGTTTTTT. It yields the protein CATGPRNTGELFF.

This clonotype was found a few times. The chain combines TRBV6-2 or TRBV6-3 with TRBJ1-2, with 9 bases fitting TRBD1. The junction had 5 bases not matched to a gene; V was cut back by 0 bases and J by 3 bases. This CDR3 contains 16 residues. In germline, CDR1 is MNHEY, CDR2 SVGEGT. The CDR3 spells CASSYSGTGTDYGYTF. In DNA form, the CDR3 reads TGTGCCAGCAGTTACTCGGGGACAGGGACGGACTATGGCTACACCTTC.

There are a few counts of this clonotype. J is TRBJ2-2 and V is TRBV7-9; D remains ambiguous. Germline V gene sequence: CDR1 SEHNR, CDR2 FQNEAQ (reference sequence). Deletions cut 5 bases from V and 5 bases from J, with 9 bases between. This CDR3 contains 13 residues. DNA of the CDR3: TGTGCCAGCAGCCAAATACAGACCGGGGAGCTGTTTTTT. Translation: CASSQIQTGELFF.

This clonotype occurred many times. The chain combines TRBV7-3 with TRBJ1-5; D is undetermined. With 0 bases removed from V and 6 bases from J, the gap between germline ends came to 6 bases. Germline V CDR1 and CDR2: SGHTA, FQGTGA. The CDR3 is 13 amino acids. This chain's CDR3 is CASSLTVGQPQHF. The CDR3 nucleotides read TGTGCCAGCAGCTTAACGGTGGGTCAGCCCCAGCATTTT.

The chain uses TRBV18 and TRBJ2-3, with TRBD1 matching over 9 bases. The CDR3 has 15 amino acids. Germline values: CDR1 KGHSH, CDR2 LQKENI. Trimming took 4 bases from V and 1 from J; bases not matched to a gene: 3. CDR3 amino acids: CASSRRTGGTDTQYF. The CDR3, as DNA: TGTGCCAGCTCACGACGGACAGGGGGCACAGATACGCAGTATTTT.

This clonotype was detected a few times. This chain uses TRBV6-2 or TRBV6-3 with TRBJ2-7; D not resolved. V dropped 4 bases and J dropped 0 bases, with 10 bases sitting between them. Germline V gene data show CDR1 as MNHEY and CDR2 as SVGEGT. This CDR3 comprises 14 residues. The CDR3 loop reads CASSSWTPSYEQYV. CDR3 nucleotide sequence: TGTGCCAGCAGTTCCTGGACCCCCTCCTACGAGCAGTACGTC.

The chain is built from TRBV20-1 and TRBJ2-1; D unresolved. Trimming stripped 0 bases from V and 8 bases from J, with 14 bases between. The V gene's germline CDR1 is DFQATT and CDR2 SNEGSKA (reference sequence). The length of the CDR3 is 14 residues. CDR3 amino acids: CSARDPLPSYEQFF. The CDR3 DNA reads TGCAGTGCTAGAGACCCACTACCTTCTTATGAGCAGTTCTTC.

This clonotype was recorded a few times. This sequence joins TRBV7-9 and TRBJ1-4, with D uncertain. The CDR3 is 13 residues long. Trimming removed 5 bases from V and 4 bases from J, with 8 bases in between. Germline assignment: CDR1 SEHNR and CDR2 FQNEAQ (reference sequence). CDR3 sequence (DNA): TGTGCCAGCAGCAAACAGTTTAATGAAAAACTGTTTTTT. It codes for CASSKQFNEKLFF.

This clonotype was observed a few times. The CDR3, as DNA: TGTGCCAGCTCACCCTCTTACGTCTCTGGAAACACCATATATTTT. It is translated as CASSPSYVSGNTIYF. The chain employs TRBV18 and TRBJ1-3; D gene uncertain. V was cut by 3 bases and J by 0 bases, with 9 bases left in between. The CDR3 is made up of 15 amino acids. Germline V gene lookup returns CDR1 KGHSH and CDR2 LQKENI.

This clonotype showed up many times. The chain recombines TRBV20-1 with TRBJ2-5; 8 positions match TRBD2. V shed 3 bases and J 3 bases; nucleotides not matched to a gene: 3. This CDR3 is built from 13 residues. Germline CDR1 DFQATT, CDR2 SNEGSKA (reference sequence). The CDR3 DNA reads TGCAGTGCTAGCGGGGGGGTTGAAGAGACCCAGTACTTC. Its translation: CSASGGVEETQYF.

The chain is built from TRBV27 and TRBJ2-3, with TRBD2 matching over 7 bases. This CDR3 region has 13 residues. Germline V gives CDR1 MNHEY, CDR2 SMNVEV (reference sequence). V was pared by 5 bases and J by 8 bases, with 7 bases of the junction left unmatched. CDR3 nucleotides: TGTGCCAGCAGTATTGGGGGGGGGTCTACGCAGTATTTT. It yields the protein CASSIGGGSTQYF.

The chain combines TRBV3-1 with TRBJ2-7; D is uncertain. The germline V gene has CDR1 LGHDT and CDR2 YNNKEL (reference sequence). The CDR3 covers 13 residues. Trimming took 1 base from V and 6 from J, leaving 10 bases between them. The DNA for the CDR3 is TGTGCCAGCAGCCAAGCATCTGCGGTCGAGCAGTACTTC. Translated: CASSQASAVEQYF.